This T cell receptor beta chain was captured by sequencing in a study of low-dose radiotherapy and immunotherapy resistance in tumors. The overall study: Patients of Cohort 1 had 0.5 Gy fractions every 2 weeks, which summed to 6.5 Gy.

Germline V gene data show CDR1 as MDHEN and CDR2 as SYDVKM. J was trimmed by 7 bases and V by 8 bases; bases with no gene match: 13. CDR3 length equals 15 residues. Stated time point: after trial treatment. Indicated treatment: LDRT plus nivolumab, ipilimumab, low-dose cyclophosphamide and aspirin (RACIN trial). First-strand cDNA used TRAV- and TRBV-specific primers, covering alpha and beta chains. TCRs were put through 20 PCR cycles of amplification with Phusion. A constant-region primer and the V-primer adapter served as the primer pair. In vitro transcription amplified the mRNA that had been isolated. From the reads, TCRdb called clonotypes with MiXCR, one entry per CDR3 protein. The table records around 84,000 distinct CDR3 sequences, around 17% of them present only once. This clonotype ranks as medium-sized.

This sequence was found in a male donor with prostate cancer. The specimen was PBMCs, collected after low-dose radiotherapy plus immunotherapy. The rearrangement links TRBV28 to TRBJ1-2, with TRBD1 matching over 10 bases. The CDR3 is CASLNPGQGRAGYTF. Here the CDR3 DNA reads TGTGCCAGCCTCAACCCGGGACAGGGGAGGGCTGGCTACACCTTC.